Listed below are T cell receptor beta chains from one sample, sequenced in a study of CD8+ T cells in alopecia areata. Clones were read by immunoSEQ multiplex PCR, and TCRdb kept only the in-frame ones, dropping some. The sample consists of over 95,000 clones, less than 70% of them appearing once. Sequenced here: CD4+ T cells sorted from blood, sampled at week 24, from a patient treated with tofacitinib. These receptors were collected from a human donor with alopecia areata. The CDR3 runs from the conserved cysteine through the conserved F or W. Fields, in order: CDR3 DNA, CDR3 protein, clone size, D gene, V gene, J gene. The D gene is left open where the match is weak. Clone size is shown for a subset of rows, as once, few, many or a class of expanded clone.

TGTGCCAGCAGCTCCCGGTCTGGCTACACCTTC	CASSSRSGYTF	NA	NA	TRBV7-2	TRBJ1-2
TGCAGCGTCCGAGCCGGGTGGAACACTGAAGCTTTCTTT	CSVRAGWNTEAFF	few	NA	TRBV29-1	TRBJ1-1
TGTGCCTGGAGTGCCCTGACAGGGCCCAATCAGCCCCAGCATTTT	CAWSALTGPNQPQHF	NA	TRBD1	TRBV30	TRBJ1-5
TGCGCCAGCAGCTCGGTTAACATGAACACTGAAGCTTTCTTT	CASSSVNMNTEAFF	few	NA	TRBV5-1	TRBJ1-1
TGCGCCAGCAGCGAAGGACAGGGGGCCACAGATACGCAGTATTTT	CASSEGQGATDTQYF	NA	TRBD1	TRBV5-1	TRBJ2-3
TGTGCCAGCAGTCCACTAGCGGGGGACACCGGGGAGCTGTTTTTT	CASSPLAGDTGELFF	NA	TRBD2	TRBV2	TRBJ2-2
TGCGCCAGCAATCGGGACAGAGAAGAGACCCAGTACTTC	CASNRDREETQYF	NA	TRBD1	TRBV5-1	TRBJ2-5
TGTGCCTGGAGCGCGTGGGTGGGAGCGTATGAGCAGTTCTTC	CAWSAWVGAYEQFF	NA	NA	TRBV30	TRBJ2-1
TGTGCCAGCTCACCGCTTGGGACAGCGAACACTGAAGCTTTCTTT	CASSPLGTANTEAFF	few	TRBD1	TRBV18	TRBJ1-1
TGTGCCAGCAGCCCGCAGGGGGCTCGTCAGCCCCAGCATTTT	CASSPQGARQPQHF	NA	TRBD1	TRBV14	TRBJ1-5
TGTGCCAGCAGCTCCCTAGCGGGGGGCTACAATGAGCAGTTCTTC	CASSSLAGGYNEQFF	many	TRBD2	TRBV5-6	TRBJ2-1
TGTGCCAGCACCCCAGCGGGGGGGCCTGGGGAGACCCAGTACTTC	CASTPAGGPGETQYF	once	TRBD2	TRBV9	TRBJ2-5
TGTGCCATCAGTGAGTTGGCAGACCCGTCCCACTACGAGCAGTACTTC	CAISELADPSHYEQYF	NA	NA	TRBV10-3	TRBJ2-7
TGCGCCAGCAGCACAGAGCTCCAAGAGACCCAGTACTTC	CASSTELQETQYF	NA	NA	TRBV5-1	TRBJ2-5
TGTGCCATCAGTGAGTCGTTGGGTTTTGGCTACACCTTC	CAISESLGFGYTF	NA	NA	TRBV10-3	TRBJ1-2
TGTGCCTGGAACGAGGGCTCCTATAATTCACCCCTCCACTTT	CAWNEGSYNSPLHF	NA	NA	TRBV30	TRBJ1-6
TGCAGCGTTGAAGGGACAGGGCGTCCCCAGTACTTC	CSVEGTGRPQYF	NA	TRBD1	TRBV29-1	TRBJ2-5
TGTGCCACCAGCAGAGAACCGCTAATGAACACCGAAGCTTTCTTT	CATSREPLMNTEAFF	NA	NA	TRBV15	TRBJ1-1
TGTGCCAGCAGCTCTGCAGGGTGGGGTACGAATTCACCCCTCCACTTT	CASSSAGWGTNSPLHF	NA	NA	TRBV7-2	TRBJ1-6
TGTGCCAGCAGCTTAGGGTCCCGAAGGCAGGCCGACTACGAGCAGTACTTC	CASSLGSRRQADYEQYF	NA	NA	TRBV11-2	TRBJ2-7
TGTGCCATTCCCGGGACAGGGAATGTATATGGCTACACCTTC	CAIPGTGNVYGYTF	NA	TRBD1	TRBV10-3	TRBJ1-2
TGTGCCAGCAGTGAATACAGGGGGGCTAATTCACCCCTCCACTTT	CASSEYRGANSPLHF	NA	TRBD1	TRBV25-1	TRBJ1-6
TGTGCCAGCACCACGACAGCTAACTATGGCTACACCTTC	CASTTTANYGYTF	NA	NA	TRBV5-6	TRBJ1-2
TGCGCCAGCAGCCCGGTGCGTTACGCTGAGACCCAGTACTTC	CASSPVRYAETQYF	NA	NA	TRBV4-3	TRBJ2-5